The 26 T cell receptor beta chains below were found in one sample sequenced in a study of blood T cell repertoires in COVID-19. Measured with immunoSEQ multiplex PCR; TCRdb has only the in-frame clones, and not every one. Of some 200,000 clones in the sample, 75% to 85% were seen once. Sequenced sample: PBMCs or T cells enriched from blood (not recorded which). These receptors were obtained from a man aged 35-49 years who had recovered from COVID-19.

This chain joins TRBV3-1 (or the pseudogene TRBV3-2) and TRBJ2-2, with D perhaps TRBD2 (5 bases). The CDR3 runs 15 residues. CDR1 and CDR2 (germline): LGHDT, YNNKEL (reference sequence). V was pared by 4 bases and J by 3 bases, with 12 bases between. The CDR3 loop is CASSRAGVDTGELFF. CDR3 in DNA: TGTGCCAGCAGCCGTGCCGGGGTAGACACCGGGGAGCTGTTTTTT.

DNA of the CDR3: TGTGCCAGCACCTCTTTAGACAGGGTTGTGGTC. It specifies CASTSLDRVVV. The chain joins TRBV7-9 to TRBJ2-7, with 7 bases that match TRBD1. The CDR3 extends over 11 amino acids. CDR1 and CDR2 from the germline V gene are SEHNR and FQNEAQ (reference sequence).

In its sample, this clone was seen once. The chain joins TRBV6-5 to TRBJ2-7; D is unclear. Germline-derived CDR1 and CDR2 are MNHEY and SVGAGI. Trimming stripped 3 bases from V and 2 bases from J, with 8 bases between. There are 13 residues in the CDR3. In DNA form, the CDR3 reads TGTGCCAGCAGTTATGCGGAGCCCTACGAGCAGTACGTC. It specifies CASSYAEPYEQYV.

The J gene is TRBJ2-3, the V gene TRBV18; 9 bases line up with TRBD1. J was trimmed by 2 bases and V by 3 bases; bases with no gene match: 12. This CDR3 comprises 18 residues. Germline CDR1 and CDR2: KGHSH and LQKENI. The CDR3 nucleotides read TGTGCCAGCTCACCGATATCCCAGGACAGGGGAGTCACAGATACGCAGTATTTT. Protein: CASSPISQDRGVTDTQYF.

This chain joins TRBV30 and TRBJ1-4; D might be TRBD1 (6 bases). V lost 2 bases and J 2 bases, leaving 18 bases between the germline ends. Per germline, CDR1 GTSNPN and CDR2 SVGIG (reference sequence). The CDR3 extends over 17 amino acids. The CDR3 nucleotides read TGTGCCTGGAGTTTCAACAGGGTTTCTGGGACTAATGAAAAACTGTTTTTT. The encoded protein is CAWSFNRVSGTNEKLFF.

V and J are TRBV2 and TRBJ2-7; 11 bases are a match to TRBD2. V lost 2 bases, J lost 6 bases, and 0 bases stayed unmatched. This CDR3 is built from 13 residues. Germline V gene data show CDR1 as SNHLY and CDR2 as FYNNEI. The CDR3 bases are TGTGCCAGCAGTGAACTAGCGGGAGGCGAGCAGTACGTC. This translates into CASSELAGGEQYV.

V is TRBV11-2 and J is TRBJ2-1; the D is unclear. Looked up from germline, CDR1 is SGHAT and CDR2 is FQNNGV. The CDR3 consists of 12 residues. Deletions cut 8 bases from V and 5 bases from J, with 10 bases between. CDR3 bases: TGTGCCAGCGGCCGTTCTGACAATGAGCAGTTCTTC. It codes for CASGRSDNEQFF.

The chain uses TRBV28 and TRBJ2-3; the D gene is possibly TRBD2 (5 bases). V lost 3 bases and J lost 2, with 12 bases in between. The germline V gene encodes CDR1 MDHEN and CDR2 SYDVKM. The CDR3 is 15 residues long. The CDR3 DNA reads TGTGCCAGCAGTTTCTCAGGAGGAGACACAGATACGCAGTATTTT. Its translation is CASSFSGGDTDTQYF.

This chain connects TRBV6-2 or TRBV6-3 to TRBJ2-2; 8 positions agree with TRBD2. Trimming removed 5 bases from V and 4 bases from J; junction bases left unmatched: 6. The germline V gene has CDR1 MNHEY and CDR2 SVGEGT. The CDR3 spans 15 residues. CDR3 DNA sequence: TGTGCCAGCAGTCCCCCCGGGGGGGGCACCGGGGAGCTGTTTTTT. This sequence encodes CASSPPGGGTGELFF.

This chain's CDR3 is CASSDLTGGNYGYTF. The CDR3 DNA reads as TGTGCCAGCAGTGATCTGACAGGGGGGAACTATGGCTACACCTTC. V usage is TRBV6-1 and J usage is TRBJ1-2, with TRBD1 matching 9 bases. CDR1 and CDR2 from the germline V gene are MNHNS and SASEGT. V shed 3 bases and J 2 bases; nucleotides not matched to a gene: 4. The CDR3 is 15 residues long.

The chain employs TRBV27 and TRBJ1-1; possible D gene TRBD1, 5 bases. The CDR3 sequence is 16 residues long. Trimming cost V 6 bases and J 1 base, with 18 bases left between them. CDR1 is MNHEY and CDR2 is SMNVEV in the germline V gene (reference sequence). As DNA, the CDR3 is TGTGCCAGCAGGAAGGGGTTTGATCTCGGGAACACTGAAGCTTTCTTT. Residues: CASRKGFDLGNTEAFF.

The chain uses TRBV28 and TRBJ2-7, with D unresolved. V lost 6 bases and J lost 5, with 11 bases in between. Germline assignment: CDR1 MDHEN and CDR2 SYDVKM. CDR3 length: 12 residues. The CDR3, as DNA: TGTGCCAGCAGCGCCGGGTCCGACGAGCAGTACTTC. This codes for CASSAGSDEQYF.

This clone appeared once. The genes are TRBV27 and TRBJ1-1; the match to TRBD1 covers 9 bases. After removal of 6 bases from V and 3 bases from J, the junction contained 5 bases not matched to a gene. The length of the CDR3 is 14 residues. The germline V gene has CDR1 MNHEY and CDR2 SMNVEV (reference sequence). CDR3 in DNA: TGTGCCAGCAGGATCGACAGGGGGGACACTGAAGCTTTCTTT. The encoded protein is CASRIDRGDTEAFF.

This chain uses TRBV5-1 with TRBJ2-1, with D possibly being TRBD1 or TRBD2 (6 bases each). Germline V gene data show CDR1 as SGHRS and CDR2 as YFSETQ. V shed 4 bases and J shed 8 bases, with 10 bases lying between them. There are 12 residues in the CDR3. This CDR3 is CASSMGGHEQFF. CDR3 DNA: TGCGCCAGCAGCATGGGGGGCCATGAGCAGTTCTTC.

V usage is TRBV7-9 and J usage is TRBJ2-7, with a tentative D call TRBD2 (5 bases). The CDR3 sequence is 16 residues long. Germline V gene data show CDR1 as SEHNR and CDR2 as FQNEAQ (reference sequence). V was clipped by 4 bases and J by 0 bases, with 16 bases between them. The CDR3 sequence is CASSSTLGESSYEQYF. CDR3 nucleotides: TGTGCCAGCAGCTCCACGTTGGGAGAGAGCTCCTACGAGCAGTACTTC.

CDR3 DNA: TGTGCCAGCAGTTATGGGACAGGGGGCTCAGGAAACACCATATATTTT. Translation: CASSYGTGGSGNTIYF. J is TRBJ1-3 and V is TRBV6-6; 12 bases fit TRBD1. This CDR3 has 16 amino acids. Germline V gene data show CDR1 as MNHNY and CDR2 as SVGAGI (reference sequence). The V and J ends lost 3 bases and 4 bases, in that order; junction bases with no gene match: 4.

V and J are TRBV30 and TRBJ1-2, with 11 bases lining up with TRBD1. The CDR3 totals 17 residues. Germline V CDR1 and CDR2: GTSNPN, SVGIG (reference sequence). Losses at the gene ends were 0 bases for V and 7 bases for J; bases not matched to a gene: 13. This CDR3 reads CAWSVPTTGTGGFGYTF. The CDR3 region has the DNA TGTGCCTGGAGTGTACCGACCACCGGGACAGGGGGATTTGGCTACACCTTC. The whole variable domain, filled in from reference TRBV30 and TRBJ1-2, reads SQTIHQWPATLVQPVGSPLSLECTVEGTSNPNLYWYRQAAGRGLQLLFYSVGIGQISSEVPQNLSASRPQDRQFILSSKKLLLSDSGFYLCAWSVPTTGTGGFGYTFGSGTRLTVV.

Regarding this clone: At one end the junction does not follow the germline gene, possibly because of a read error. The V and J genes are TRBV5-1 and TRBJ2-7; the D gene is possibly TRBD1 (6 bases). Germline CDR1 is SGHRS and CDR2 is YFSETQ. The CDR3 totals 15 residues. The chain's CDR3 is CASSLVETGSSEQYF. The CDR3 DNA is TGCGCCAGCAGCCTGGTCGAGACAGGTTCCTCCGAGCAGTACTTC.

To note about this clone: The sample contains more than one DNA sequence encoding this CDR3. The rearrangement joins TRBV7-9 to TRBJ1-2; 7 nucleotides match TRBD1. The CDR3 covers 13 residues. Germline loops: CDR1 SEHNR, CDR2 FQNEAQ (reference sequence). V lost 5 bases, J lost 3 bases, and 3 bases stayed unmatched. The CDR3 reads CASSPQGDYGYTF. For the CDR3, the DNA is TGTGCCAGCAGCCCCCAGGGGGACTATGGCTACACCTTC. The full variable domain, with the rest looked up from reference TRBV7-9 and TRBJ1-2, is DTGVSQNPRHKITKRGQNVTFRCDPISEHNRLYWYRQTLGQGPEFLTYFQNEAQLEKSRLLSDRFSAERPKGSFSTLEIQRTEQGDSAMYLCASSPQGDYGYTFGSGTRLTVV.

The rearrangement joins TRBV9 to TRBJ2-1; D is unclear. The CDR3 length is 16 residues. The V and J ends lost 4 bases and 9 bases respectively, with 23 bases between them. Per germline, CDR1 SGDLS and CDR2 YYNGEE. The CDR3 protein is CASSPPGDLRLGEQFF. The CDR3 region has the DNA TGTGCCAGCAGCCCCCCCGGTGACTTAAGGTTGGGTGAGCAGTTCTTC.

The CDR3 region is CASSLGTGRNTEAFF. The CDR3 DNA sequence: TGTGCCAGCAGTCTAGGGACAGGGAGGAACACTGAAGCTTTCTTT. The genes are TRBV25-1 and TRBJ1-1, with 9 bases lining up with TRBD1. CDR1 is MGHDK and CDR2 is SYGVNS in the germline V gene. Trimming took 5 bases from V and 1 from J; bases not matched to a gene: 5. The CDR3 runs to 15 residues.

J is TRBJ2-7 and V is TRBV6-4; 14 positions match TRBD2. CDR3 length: 17 amino acids. Germline V gene lookup returns CDR1 MRHNA and CDR2 SNTAGT. The ends lost 10 bases at V and 4 bases at J; junction bases unmatched: 15. In nucleotides, the CDR3 is TGTGCCAACGCAGGGACTAGCGGGAGCACGGTGTGGTACGAGCAGTACGTC. Protein: CANAGTSGSTVWYEQYV.

V is TRBV10-3 and J is TRBJ2-5; D possibly corresponds to TRBD1 (6 bases). Trimming took 5 bases from V and 5 from J, leaving 15 bases between them. The CDR3 runs to 14 residues. Germline-derived CDR1 and CDR2 are ENHRY and SYGVKD. The CDR3 region has the DNA TGTGCCATCAGTTCCGAACAGGGCGCGGAGACCCAGTACTTC. Amino acids: CAISSEQGAETQYF.

The V and J genes are TRBV4-3 and TRBJ2-2, with 8 bases matching TRBD2. The CDR3 is 16 amino acids. Trimming took 0 bases from V and 9 from J; bases not matched to a gene: 9. Germline CDR1 reads LGHNA; CDR2 reads YSLEER. The CDR3 here is CASSQEATAGGRELFF. CDR3 DNA: TGCGCCAGCAGCCAAGAGGCTACGGCGGGAGGTCGGGAGCTGTTTTTT.

As DNA, the CDR3 is TGTGCCAGCAGTAGCCGGGAAAACAAGGGTGAGCAGTTCTTC. This codes for CASSSRENKGEQFF. The rearrangement joins TRBV6-4 to TRBJ2-1; D possibly corresponds to TRBD2 (5 bases). The CDR3 has 14 residues. The germline V gene has CDR1 MRHNA and CDR2 SNTAGT. With 5 bases removed from V and 9 bases from J, the gap between germline ends came to 17 bases.

J is TRBJ1-6 and V is TRBV6-2 or TRBV6-3, with 8 bases aligning to TRBD1. Germline values: CDR1 MNHEY, CDR2 SVGEGT. The length of the CDR3 is 12 residues. V trimming: 5 bases; J trimming: 9 bases; junction bases outside the gene matches: 0. CDR3 region: CASSTGGSPLHF. The CDR3 coding sequence is TGTGCCAGCAGTACAGGGGGTTCACCCCTCCACTTT.